What follows are 2 T cell receptor beta chains derived from one specimen sequenced in a study of T cell repertoires in cytomegalovirus infection. TCRdb itself ran the reads through MiXCR, one entry per CDR3 protein. Seen here are about 120,000 distinct CDR3 sequences, about 9.4% observed once, and the top ten hold approximately 30%. No antigen has been identified for these receptors. Sequencing was done on a sample of PBMCs, sequenced either directly or after in vitro stimulation (not recorded which). The receptor source for this set is a human donor in good health (CMV status not recorded). Some clones in this sample may be carry-over from other donors' samples.

This clonotype was found many times. The chain recombines TRBV7-2 with TRBJ1-1, with no clear D. CDR1 is SGHTA and CDR2 is FQGNSA in the germline V gene. The CDR3 length is 11 residues. Deletions cut 3 bases from V and 6 bases from J, with 5 bases between. The CDR3: CASSFTAEAFF. CDR3 sequence (DNA): TGTGCCAGCAGCTTCACAGCTGAAGCTTTCTTT. The variable domain in full, with the rest retrieved from reference TRBV7-2 and TRBJ1-1, is GAGVSQSPSNKVTEKGKDVELRCDPISGHTALYWYRQSLGQGLEFLIYFQGNSAPDKSGLPSDRFSAERTGGSVSTLTIQRTQQEDSAVYLCASSFTAEAFFGQGTRLTVV.

This clonotype has more than one count but fewer than ten. The chain combines TRBV5-1 with TRBJ2-7, with D unresolved. The germline V gene encodes CDR1 SGHRS and CDR2 YFSETQ. The V and J ends lost 7 bases and 1 base respectively, with 9 bases between them. CDR3 length: 12 residues. The CDR3 sequence: CASVWRSYEQYV. The CDR3 nucleotides read TGCGCCAGCGTCTGGCGGTCCTACGAGCAGTACGTC.